This T cell receptor beta chain was identified in a study of OX40 agonist ivuxolimab in advanced cancers. Assay: immunoSEQ multiplex PCR; the TCRdb copy retains only in-frame clones and omits some. The table records about 91,000 clones, approximately 81% of them present only once. The V gene lost 4 bases and the J gene lost 5 bases, with 4 bases spanning the gap. Germline assignment: CDR1 WNHNN and CDR2 SYGVQD (reference sequence). The CDR3 covers 11 residues. The chain carries TRBV10-1 and TRBJ2-3; D gene unclear. The sequencing used CD4+ or CD8+ T cells sorted from blood, collected in a trial of the OX40 agonist ivuxolimab. This receptor was taken from an adult with an advanced solid tumor such as melanoma, head and neck, liver or kidney cancer. Here the CDR3 reads CASSGQDTQYF. The CDR3 DNA reads TGCGCCAGCAGTGGACAAGATACGCAGTATTTT.